Presented here are 10 T cell receptor beta chains from one specimen sequenced in a study of T-cell memory formation after mild COVID-19. TCRdb re-analysed the 5' RACE reads in MiXCR, keeping a single row per CDR3 protein. The sample lists 190,000 or so distinct CDR3 sequences; about 20% were seen once. Material for sequencing was PBMCs or a T cell subset sorted from them (not recorded which). These receptors originate from an adult woman who had mild COVID-19 (a few samples of this study predate the infection). Cell type and time point are not known.

This sequence joins TRBV11-3 and TRBJ2-1; the match to TRBD2 covers 12 bases. This CDR3 is built from 19 residues. Germline CDR1 and CDR2: SGHNT and YENEEA. V lost 5 bases to trimming and J lost 9 bases; unmatched junction nucleotides: 20. The CDR3 sequence is CASSRRLAGADLGSCEQFF. The CDR3 nucleotides are TGTGCCAGCAGCCGCCGACTAGCGGGAGCGGATTTGGGATCATGTGAGCAGTTCTTC.

The chain combines TRBV6-1 with TRBJ2-7; the D is unclear. The CDR3 length is 12 residues. With 5 bases removed from V and 3 bases from J, the gap between germline ends came to 8 bases. Germline-derived CDR1 and CDR2 are MNHNS and SASEGT. This chain's CDR3 is CASSSGFYEQYF. CDR3 sequence (DNA): TGTGCCAGCAGTTCAGGATTCTACGAGCAGTACTTC.

This clonotype turned up a few times. This chain joins TRBV6-5 and TRBJ1-5, with unresolved D. This CDR3 has 15 residues. Germline V gives CDR1 MNHEY, CDR2 SVGAGI. The ends were cut back, 0 bases at V and 1 base at J, with 7 bases in the middle. The CDR3 reads CASSYSAQSNQPQHF. The CDR3 DNA reads as TGTGCCAGCAGTTACTCGGCCCAGAGCAATCAGCCCCAGCATTTT.

V usage is TRBV4-3 and J usage is TRBJ2-1; TRBD2 aligns across 10 bases. The CDR3 totals 16 residues. V lost 3 bases to trimming and J lost 6 bases; unmatched junction nucleotides: 8. Germline loops: CDR1 LGHNA, CDR2 YSLEER. The CDR3 loop reads CASSHGLGTSVNEQFF. The CDR3 DNA is TGCGCCAGCAGCCATGGCCTCGGGACTAGCGTCAATGAGCAGTTCTTC.

V usage is TRBV20-1 and J usage is TRBJ2-1; possible D gene TRBD2, 5 bases. Germline CDR1 is DFQATT and CDR2 is SNEGSKA (reference sequence). V was cut by 4 bases and J by 8 bases, with 27 bases left in between. The CDR3 contains 17 residues. The CDR3 sequence: CSATDGSSSSWLDEQFF. CDR3 coding DNA: TGCAGTGCTACCGACGGATCTAGCAGTTCGTGGTTAGATGAGCAGTTCTTC.

This rearrangement joins TRBV5-6 to TRBJ2-1; 12 bases map to TRBD2. The CDR3 loop spans 18 amino acids. CDR1 and CDR2 (germline): SGHDT, YYEEEE. Germline trimming cut 0 bases from V and 0 bases from J; bases unmatched to any gene: 4. The CDR3 reads CASSLELAGGSSYNEQFF. CDR3 nucleotides: TGTGCCAGCAGCTTGGAACTAGCGGGGGGCAGCTCCTACAATGAGCAGTTCTTC. Filled out from reference TRBV5-6 and TRBJ2-1, the complete variable domain reads DAGVTQSPTHLIKTRGQQVTLRCSPKSGHDTVSWYQQALGQGPQFIFQYYEEEERQRGNFPDRFSGHQFPNYSSELNVNALLLGDSALYLCASSLELAGGSSYNEQFFGPGTRLTVL.

The J gene is TRBJ1-1, the V gene TRBV29-1, with unresolved D. V gave up 6 bases and J gave up 2 bases, with 13 bases separating them. The germline V gene has CDR1 SQVTM and CDR2 ANQGSEA. CDR3 length: 13 residues. The CDR3 is CSVDPRPNTEAFF. DNA of the CDR3: TGCAGCGTAGATCCCAGACCCAACACTGAAGCTTTCTTT.

The rearrangement joins TRBV3-1 to TRBJ2-7, with D possibly called TRBD1 or TRBD2 (5 bases each). V shed 5 bases and J shed 3 bases, with 20 bases lying between them. This CDR3 is 16 amino acids long. Germline CDR1 reads LGHDT; CDR2 reads YNNKEL (reference sequence). The CDR3 here is CASSKQDRGADYEQYF. The CDR3 region has the DNA TGTGCCAGCAGCAAACAGGATCGGGGCGCCGACTACGAGCAGTACTTC.

The chain couples TRBV6-5 to TRBJ1-2; no firm D call. The V gene lost 2 bases and the J gene lost 6 bases, with 22 bases spanning the gap. CDR1 is MNHEY and CDR2 is SVGAGI in the germline V gene. The CDR3 extends over 17 amino acids. CDR3 protein: CASSYQPRREDRNGYTF. As DNA, the CDR3 is TGTGCCAGCAGTTACCAGCCTCGGAGGGAAGATCGGAATGGCTACACCTTC.

The chain uses TRBV19 and TRBJ2-7; tentatively, D is TRBD2 (6 bases). Trimming removed 4 bases at V and 7 bases at J, with 20 bases between. The germline V gene has CDR1 LNHDA and CDR2 SQIVND (reference sequence). This CDR3 has 15 residues. This CDR3 reads CASSNLEGQSEEQYF. The CDR3 DNA reads TGTGCCAGTAGTAATTTGGAGGGGCAAAGCGAGGAGCAGTACTTC. Using reference TRBV19 and TRBJ2-7 for the parts outside the CDR3, the full variable domain is DGGITQSPKYLFRKEGQNVTLSCEQNLNHDAMYWYRQDPGQGLRLIYYSQIVNDFQKGDIAEGYSVSREKKESFPLTVTSAQKNPTAFYLCASSNLEGQSEEQYFGPGTRLTVT.